Included here is one TCR beta chain sequence, with context. This entry is derived from a study of blood T cell repertoires in COVID-19. This CDR3 has 15 residues. Germline V gene lookup returns CDR1 MNHEY and CDR2 SMNVEV (reference sequence). J lost 4 bases, V lost 4 bases, and 7 bases had no gene match. The protocol was immunoSEQ multiplex PCR, while the TCRdb copy is restricted to in-frame clones and leaves out a portion. The repertoire consists of about 150,000 clones, with 75% to 85% occurring once and the leading ten covering roughly 8.3%. Sequencing was done on a sample of peripheral blood. The chain combines TRBV27 with TRBJ1-2, with TRBD1 matching over 9 bases. This TCR derives from a human donor with acute or convalescent COVID-19. The donor label of this sample is uncertain. The CDR3 spells CASSSLPGQGYGYTF. In DNA, the CDR3 is TGTGCCAGCAGTTCTCTTCCGGGACAGGGCTATGGCTACACCTTC.